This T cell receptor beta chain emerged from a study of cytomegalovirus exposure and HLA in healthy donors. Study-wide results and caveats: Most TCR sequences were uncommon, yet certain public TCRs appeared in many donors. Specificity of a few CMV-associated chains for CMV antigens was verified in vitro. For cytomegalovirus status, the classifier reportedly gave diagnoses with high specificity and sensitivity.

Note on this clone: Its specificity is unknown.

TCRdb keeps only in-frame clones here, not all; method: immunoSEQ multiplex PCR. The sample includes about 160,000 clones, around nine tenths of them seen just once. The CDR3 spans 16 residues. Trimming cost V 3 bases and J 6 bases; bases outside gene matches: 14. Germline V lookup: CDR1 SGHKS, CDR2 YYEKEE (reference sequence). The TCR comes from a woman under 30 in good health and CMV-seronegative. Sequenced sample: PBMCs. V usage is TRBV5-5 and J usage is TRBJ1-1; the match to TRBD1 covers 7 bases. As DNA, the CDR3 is TGTGCCAGCAGCTCAATCTCGACAGGGATAGGAGCTGAAGCTTTCTTT. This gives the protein CASSSISTGIGAEAFF.